This note documents a single TCR beta chain sequence. The sample is drawn from a study of PD-L1 blockade in urothelial cancer. Measured with immunoSEQ multiplex PCR; TCRdb has only the in-frame clones, and not every one. The table includes approximately 55,000 clones, 85% to 90% detected once. Indicated time point: pretreatment peripheral blood. The CDR3 is made up of 13 amino acids. V shed 6 bases and J shed 2 bases, with 9 bases lying between them. Germline assignment: CDR1 LNHDA and CDR2 SQIVND (reference sequence). The sample consisted of PBMCs, taken around atezolizumab (anti-PD-L1) treatment. This sequence originates from a man in his sixties with urothelial cancer. The chain uses TRBV19 and TRBJ2-3; tentative D call: TRBD2 (5 bases). CDR3 coding DNA: TGTGCCAGTAGCCCGGGGTTCACAGATACGCAGTATTTT. This encodes CASSPGFTDTQYF.